These T cell receptor beta chains were read from a single sample in a study of T-cell reconstitution after alpha-beta-depleted transplantation in children. TCRdb itself ran the PCR reads through MiXCR, one entry per CDR3 protein. The repertoire includes approximately 400,000 distinct CDR3 sequences, roughly a tenth of them detected once, and about 5% sits in the top ten. This specimen consisted of PBMCs from the stem cell graft donor, obtained from the stem cell graft. These receptors came from a human donor who donated a stem cell graft to a child with acute myeloid leukemia. The CDR3 runs from the conserved cysteine through the conserved F or W. A D gene is named only where the DNA matches it firmly. The size of a clone is reported for some rows only, either as once, few or many, or as a class for expanded clones.

clone_size: -
j_call: TRBJ2-1
v_call: TRBV7-2
d_call: TRBD2
cdr3_nt: TGTGCCAGCAGCCCGGGGACTAGCGGGAGGGGTCCCAATGAGCAGTTCTTC
cdr3_aa: CASSPGTSGRGPNEQFF

clone_size: few
j_call: TRBJ2-5
v_call: TRBV4-2
d_call: -
cdr3_nt: TGTGCCAGCAGCCAAGAGCCGACAGTTTCGTACCAAGAGACCCAGTACTTC
cdr3_aa: CASSQEPTVSYQETQYF

clone_size: -
j_call: TRBJ2-2
v_call: TRBV12-3/TRBV12-4
d_call: -
cdr3_nt: TGTGCCAGCACTTTCGACAGGATTAACACCGGGGAGCTGTTTTTT
cdr3_aa: CASTFDRINTGELFF

clone_size: few
j_call: TRBJ2-7
v_call: TRBV20-1
d_call: -
cdr3_nt: TGCAGTGCTAGAATTGGGCTAGGAACCTACGAGCAGTACTTC
cdr3_aa: CSARIGLGTYEQYF

clone_size: few
j_call: TRBJ2-3
v_call: TRBV20-1
d_call: -
cdr3_nt: TGCAGTGCTAGAGAGACTGCAATGGGTGGTACGCAGTATTTT
cdr3_aa: CSARETAMGGTQYF

clone_size: -
j_call: TRBJ1-3
v_call: TRBV7-2
d_call: -
cdr3_nt: TGTGCCAGCAGCCGAGCCGGGACCGGACGGGCCACCATATATTTT
cdr3_aa: CASSRAGTGRATIYF

clone_size: few
j_call: TRBJ2-2
v_call: TRBV5-1
d_call: -
cdr3_nt: TGCGCCAGCAGCTCCACGGGCGGGCAGAACACCGGGGAGCTGTTTTTT
cdr3_aa: CASSSTGGQNTGELFF

clone_size: few
j_call: TRBJ2-5
v_call: TRBV18
d_call: -
cdr3_nt: TGTGCCAGCTCACCACCCACGGGTTCCGTCATGGAGACCCAGTACTTC
cdr3_aa: CASSPPTGSVMETQYF

clone_size: -
j_call: TRBJ1-5
v_call: TRBV6-1
d_call: -
cdr3_nt: TGTGCCAGCAGCCGGGAGAAAATCAATCAGCCCCAGCATTTT
cdr3_aa: CASSREKINQPQHF

clone_size: -
j_call: TRBJ2-7
v_call: TRBV20-1
d_call: TRBD2
cdr3_nt: TGCAGTGCAGAACTCGGCGGTAGCGGGAGAACCTACGAGCAGTACTTC
cdr3_aa: CSAELGGSGRTYEQYF

clone_size: few
j_call: TRBJ1-2
v_call: TRBV5-1
d_call: -
cdr3_nt: TGCGCCAGCAGCTTCGGTGAGGGGCTCGACTATGGCTACACCTTC
cdr3_aa: CASSFGEGLDYGYTF

clone_size: -
j_call: TRBJ1-3
v_call: TRBV25-1
d_call: -
cdr3_nt: TGTGCCAGCAGTGGCAAGGTCTTCACGGACACCATATATTTT
cdr3_aa: CASSGKVFTDTIYF

clone_size: few
j_call: TRBJ2-3
v_call: TRBV10-3
d_call: TRBD2
cdr3_nt: TGTGCCATCAGAGCGGAGACTAGCCGTACCCCAGATACGCAGTATTTT
cdr3_aa: CAIRAETSRTPDTQYF

clone_size: -
j_call: TRBJ2-1
v_call: TRBV7-3
d_call: TRBD2
cdr3_nt: TGTGCCAGCTCGGGACTAGATCGCAATGAGCAGTTCTTC
cdr3_aa: CASSGLDRNEQFF

clone_size: few
j_call: TRBJ2-2
v_call: TRBV20-1
d_call: -
cdr3_nt: TGCAGTGCTAGGAAGAACAACGCGAACACCGGGGAGCTGTTTTTT
cdr3_aa: CSARKNNANTGELFF

clone_size: -
j_call: TRBJ2-1
v_call: TRBV5-1
d_call: -
cdr3_nt: TGCGCCAGCAGCTTGGATTCTGGGCAGTTCTTC
cdr3_aa: CASSLDSGQFF

clone_size: few
j_call: TRBJ2-1
v_call: TRBV4-3
d_call: TRBD2
cdr3_nt: TGCGCCAGCAGCCAGTCCGGGACTAGCGCATCCTACAATGAGCAGTTCTTC
cdr3_aa: CASSQSGTSASYNEQFF

clone_size: few
j_call: TRBJ2-7
v_call: TRBV7-8
d_call: -
cdr3_nt: TGTGCCAGCGGACAGCTTCCTTCCTACGAGCAGTACTTC
cdr3_aa: CASGQLPSYEQYF

clone_size: few
j_call: TRBJ2-5
v_call: TRBV9
d_call: -
cdr3_nt: TGTGCCAGCAGCGCCGGGGGACGCGGGCAAGAGACCCAGTACTTC
cdr3_aa: CASSAGGRGQETQYF

clone_size: -
j_call: TRBJ2-7
v_call: TRBV29-1
d_call: -
cdr3_nt: TGCAGCGGCCTTAACGACCCGACAGGTGACGAGCAGTACTTC
cdr3_aa: CSGLNDPTGDEQYF

clone_size: -
j_call: TRBJ1-1
v_call: TRBV5-1
d_call: TRBD1
cdr3_nt: TGCGCCAGCACAGGGGGCTGGGACACTGAAGCTTTCTTT
cdr3_aa: CASTGGWDTEAFF

clone_size: -
j_call: TRBJ2-3
v_call: TRBV7-6
d_call: TRBD1
cdr3_nt: TGTGCCAGCAGCTTAGGATTAGCAGGGGGCCTGACAGATACGCAGTATTTT
cdr3_aa: CASSLGLAGGLTDTQYF